This TCR beta chain was sequenced during a study of blood T cell repertoires in COVID-19. About the study: Researchers got acute and convalescent COVID-19 samples from the United States, Italy and Spain. PBMCs, B-cell-depleted T cells, or T cells were the source of the cDNA or gDNA that made up the material.

The authors' processing: Nucleated cell number was recorded as an estimate derived from reference gene primer amplification. Data came from immunoSEQ multiplex PCR; TCRdb stores just in-frame clones and leaves some out. V and J calls and clone size come straight from that table; D and trimming were deduced from the DNA. This sample carries more than 200,000 clones, about nine tenths of them seen once, and the ten largest clones take less than 3.5%. This CDR3 has 13 amino acids. V shed 5 bases and J 6 bases; nucleotides not matched to a gene: 5. The germline CDR1 and CDR2 sequences are MNHEY and SVGAGI. This clone was seen a single time.

The chain joins TRBV6-5 to TRBJ1-1, with TRBD1 matching over 8 bases. This clonotype was obtained from a woman aged 55-70 years with acute or convalescent COVID-19. Sequencing was performed on peripheral blood. The CDR3 here is CASSPQGAAEAFF. The CDR3 DNA sequence: TGTGCCAGCAGTCCCCAGGGGGCGGCTGAAGCTTTCTTT.